This TCR beta chain was retrieved from a study of chemoradiotherapy in HPV16-positive cancers. In regard to this clone: The antigen is not known.

The CDR3 spans 15 residues. V lost 3 bases, J lost 8 bases, and 20 bases lay in between. From germline, CDR1 is MNHNS and CDR2 SASEGT. General study results and limits: HPV-specific T cells were functionally defined from only a couple of HPV16-positive patients.

Sequencing was performed with immunoSEQ multiplex PCR; in TCRdb, only in-frame clones are kept and a portion is missing. Of tens of thousands of clones listed, more than 75% are singletons. Over chemoradiotherapy, repertoires were sampled more than once. The sequencing here drew on blood, taken from a patient who underwent chemoradiotherapy. The chain carries TRBV6-1 and TRBJ2-7; D possibly corresponds to TRBD1 (6 bases). The receptor's source is a human donor with HPV-associated anogenital cancer. The DNA for the CDR3 is TGTGCCAGCAGTGACCCTACTTTGGGGGCCTTGAAGCAGTACTTC. As protein: CASSDPTLGALKQYF.